This record covers a single TCR beta chain. The same CDR3 is also encoded by other DNA sequences in this sample. Enrollees, about 18 to 100 years old, lived in around 23 US areas. The data originate from a study of blood T cell repertoires in COVID-19. On the study more broadly: The origin of the acute and convalescent COVID-19 samples was the United States, Italy and Spain.

Some clones are missing from TCRdb's copy, which holds only in-frame ones; the method was immunoSEQ multiplex PCR. The sample contains about 200,000 clones, roughly 80% of which appear only once. The clonotype originates from a woman aged 45-65 years who had been exposed to COVID-19. The material sequenced was PBMCs or T cells enriched from blood (not recorded which).

The CDR3 bases are TGTGCCAGCAGTCGCGGGGCCCAAGAGACCCAGTACTTC. Amino acids: CASSRGAQETQYF. This chain links TRBV2 with TRBJ2-5; maybe TRBD2 (6 bases). Trimming took 5 bases from V and 1 from J, leaving 8 bases between them. The CDR3 runs to 13 residues. CDR1 and CDR2 (germline): SNHLY, FYNNEI.